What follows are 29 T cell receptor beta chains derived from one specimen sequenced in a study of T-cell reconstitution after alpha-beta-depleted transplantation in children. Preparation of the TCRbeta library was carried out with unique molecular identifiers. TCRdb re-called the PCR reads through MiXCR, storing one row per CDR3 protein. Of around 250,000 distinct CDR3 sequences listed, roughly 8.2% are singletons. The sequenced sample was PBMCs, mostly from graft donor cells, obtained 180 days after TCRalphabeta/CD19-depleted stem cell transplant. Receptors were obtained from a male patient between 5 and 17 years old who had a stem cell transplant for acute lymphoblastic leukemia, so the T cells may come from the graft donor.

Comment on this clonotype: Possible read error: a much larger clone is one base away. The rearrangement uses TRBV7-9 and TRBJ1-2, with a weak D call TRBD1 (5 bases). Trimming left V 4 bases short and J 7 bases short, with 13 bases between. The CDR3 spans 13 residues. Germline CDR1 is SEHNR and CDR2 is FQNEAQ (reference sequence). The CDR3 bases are TGTGCCAGCAGCTCAACTAAGGGGTGTGGCTACACCTTC. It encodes CASSSTKGCGYTF.

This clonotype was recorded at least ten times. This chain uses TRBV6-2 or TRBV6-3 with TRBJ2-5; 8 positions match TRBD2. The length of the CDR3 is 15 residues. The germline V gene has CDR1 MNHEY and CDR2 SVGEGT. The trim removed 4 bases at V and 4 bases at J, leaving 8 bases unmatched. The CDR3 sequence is CASSSPRAGGETQYF. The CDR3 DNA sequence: TGTGCCAGCAGTTCCCCTAGGGCGGGGGGAGAGACCCAGTACTTC.

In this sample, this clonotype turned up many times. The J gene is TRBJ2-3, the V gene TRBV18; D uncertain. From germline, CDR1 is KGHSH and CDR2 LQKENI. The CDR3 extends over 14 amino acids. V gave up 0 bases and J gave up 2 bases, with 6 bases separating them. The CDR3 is CASSPPWITDTQYF. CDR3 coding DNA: TGTGCCAGCTCACCACCGTGGATCACAGATACGCAGTATTTT.

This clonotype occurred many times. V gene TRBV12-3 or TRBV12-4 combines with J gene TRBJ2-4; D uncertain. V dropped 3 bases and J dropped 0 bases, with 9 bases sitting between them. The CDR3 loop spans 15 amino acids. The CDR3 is CASSLGWLAKNIQYF. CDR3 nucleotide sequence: TGTGCCAGCAGTTTGGGGTGGCTAGCCAAAAACATTCAGTACTTC.

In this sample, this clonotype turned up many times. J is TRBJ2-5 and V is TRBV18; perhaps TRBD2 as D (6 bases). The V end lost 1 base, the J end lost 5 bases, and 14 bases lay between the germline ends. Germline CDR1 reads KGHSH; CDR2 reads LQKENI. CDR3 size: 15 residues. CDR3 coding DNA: TGTGCCAGCTCACCACTTGGAGGGAGCGGGGAGACCCAGTACTTC. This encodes CASSPLGGSGETQYF.

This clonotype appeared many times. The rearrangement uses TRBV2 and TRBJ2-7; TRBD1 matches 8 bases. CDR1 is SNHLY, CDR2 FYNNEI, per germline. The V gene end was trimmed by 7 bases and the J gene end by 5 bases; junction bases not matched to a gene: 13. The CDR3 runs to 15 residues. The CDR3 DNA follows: TGTGCCAGCACCCTAGGCGGGGACAGGAACGACGAGCAGTACTTC. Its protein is CASTLGGDRNDEQYF.

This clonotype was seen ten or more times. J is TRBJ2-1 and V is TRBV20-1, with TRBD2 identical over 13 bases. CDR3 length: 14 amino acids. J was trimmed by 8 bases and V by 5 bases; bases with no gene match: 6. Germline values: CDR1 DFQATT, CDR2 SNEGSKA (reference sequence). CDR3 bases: TGCAGTGCTTGCCGGACTAGCGGGAGCTATGAGCAGTTCTTC. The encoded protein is CSACRTSGSYEQFF.

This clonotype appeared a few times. CDR3 nucleotide sequence: TGTGCCAGCAGACTTCCGAACACCGGGGAGCTGTTTTTT. Translation gives CASRLPNTGELFF. This chain joins TRBV6-6 and TRBJ2-2, with D hard to call. With 6 bases removed from V and 0 bases from J, the gap between germline ends came to 5 bases. The CDR3 contains 13 residues. Per germline, CDR1 MNHNY and CDR2 SVGAGI (reference sequence).

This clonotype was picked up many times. The CDR3: CASSRRQLYNEQFF. The CDR3 DNA is TGTGCCAGCAGTCGTAGACAGCTCTACAATGAGCAGTTCTTC. This rearrangement joins TRBV5-4 to TRBJ2-1, with a possible D match to TRBD1 (5 bases). Trimming stripped 5 bases from V and 3 bases from J, with 12 bases between. The CDR3 extends over 14 amino acids. Germline V gives CDR1 SGHNT, CDR2 YYREEE (reference sequence).

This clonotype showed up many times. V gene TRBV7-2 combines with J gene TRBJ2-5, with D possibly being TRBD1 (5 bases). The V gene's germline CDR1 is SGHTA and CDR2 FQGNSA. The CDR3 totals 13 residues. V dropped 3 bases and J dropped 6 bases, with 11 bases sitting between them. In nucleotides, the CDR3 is TGTGCCAGCAGCTTCCAGGGTGGAAAGACCCAGTACTTC. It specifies CASSFQGGKTQYF.

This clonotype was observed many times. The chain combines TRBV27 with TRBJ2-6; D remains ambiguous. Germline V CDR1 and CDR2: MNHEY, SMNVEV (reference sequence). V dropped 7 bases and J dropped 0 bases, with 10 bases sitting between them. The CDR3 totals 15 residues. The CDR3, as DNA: TGTGCCAGCAAGCCGCTGGTCTCTGGGGCCAACGTCCTGACTTTC. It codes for CASKPLVSGANVLTF.

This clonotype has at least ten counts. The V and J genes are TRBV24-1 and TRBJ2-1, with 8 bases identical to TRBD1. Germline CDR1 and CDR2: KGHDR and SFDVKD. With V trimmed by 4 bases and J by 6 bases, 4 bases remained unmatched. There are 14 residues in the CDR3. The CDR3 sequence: CATSDPGTGNEQFF. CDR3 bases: TGTGCCACCAGTGACCCCGGGACAGGCAATGAGCAGTTCTTC.

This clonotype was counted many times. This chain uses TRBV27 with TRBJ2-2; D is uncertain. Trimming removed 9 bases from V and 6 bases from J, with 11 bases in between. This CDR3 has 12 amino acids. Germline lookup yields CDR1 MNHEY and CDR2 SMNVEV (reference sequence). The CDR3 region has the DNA TGTGCCAGTACCTTTACGGCCGGGGAGCTGTTTTTT. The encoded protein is CASTFTAGELFF.

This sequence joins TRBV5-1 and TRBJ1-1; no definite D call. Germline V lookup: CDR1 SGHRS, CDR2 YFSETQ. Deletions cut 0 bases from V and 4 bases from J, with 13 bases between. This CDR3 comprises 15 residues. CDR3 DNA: TGCGCCAGCAGCTTGGTCCGTCAGGTTGGCACTGAAGCTTTCTTT. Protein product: CASSLVRQVGTEAFF.

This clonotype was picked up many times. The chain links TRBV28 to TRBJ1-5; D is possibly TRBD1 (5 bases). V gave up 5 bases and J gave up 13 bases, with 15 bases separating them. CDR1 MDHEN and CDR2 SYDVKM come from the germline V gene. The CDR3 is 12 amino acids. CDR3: CASSIREGRQHF. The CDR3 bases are TGTGCCAGCAGTATTAGGGAGGGACGGCAGCATTTT. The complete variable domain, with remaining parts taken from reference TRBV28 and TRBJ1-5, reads DVKVTQSSRYLVKRTGEKVFLECVQDMDHENMFWYRQDPGLGLRLIYFSYDVKMKEKGDIPEGYSVSREKKERFSLILESASTNQTSMYLCASSIREGRQHFGDGTRLSIL.

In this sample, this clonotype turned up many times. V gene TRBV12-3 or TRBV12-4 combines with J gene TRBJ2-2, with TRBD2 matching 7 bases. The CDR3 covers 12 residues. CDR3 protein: CGGREDTGELFF. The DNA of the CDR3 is TGTGGGGGACGGGAGGACACCGGGGAGCTGTTTTTT.

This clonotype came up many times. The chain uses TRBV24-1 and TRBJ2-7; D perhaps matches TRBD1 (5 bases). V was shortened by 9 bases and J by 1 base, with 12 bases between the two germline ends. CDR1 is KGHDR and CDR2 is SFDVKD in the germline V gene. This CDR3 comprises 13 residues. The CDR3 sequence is CATDPKGSYEQYF. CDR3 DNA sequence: TGTGCCACCGATCCAAAGGGGTCCTACGAGCAGTACTTC.

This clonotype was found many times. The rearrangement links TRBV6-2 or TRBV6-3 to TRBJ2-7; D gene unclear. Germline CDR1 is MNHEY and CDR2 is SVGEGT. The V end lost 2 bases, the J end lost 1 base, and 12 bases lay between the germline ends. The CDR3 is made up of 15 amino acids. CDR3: CASSYELVPSYEQYF. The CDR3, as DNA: TGTGCCAGCAGTTACGAGCTAGTCCCTTCCTACGAGCAGTACTTC.

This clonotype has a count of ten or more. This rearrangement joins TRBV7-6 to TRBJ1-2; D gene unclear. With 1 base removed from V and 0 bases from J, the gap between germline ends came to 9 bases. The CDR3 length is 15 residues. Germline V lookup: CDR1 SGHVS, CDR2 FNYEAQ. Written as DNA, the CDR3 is TGTGCCAGCAGCTTAGGGGCAGGCCCTAACTATGGCTACACCTTC. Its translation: CASSLGAGPNYGYTF.

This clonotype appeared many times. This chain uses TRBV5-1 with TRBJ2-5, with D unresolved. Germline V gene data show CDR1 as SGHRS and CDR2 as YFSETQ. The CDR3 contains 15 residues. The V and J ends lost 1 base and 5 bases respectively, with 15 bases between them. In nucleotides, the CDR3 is TGCGCCAGCAGCTTGTCCCAGACCCAAGGGGAGACCCAGTACTTC. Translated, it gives CASSLSQTQGETQYF.

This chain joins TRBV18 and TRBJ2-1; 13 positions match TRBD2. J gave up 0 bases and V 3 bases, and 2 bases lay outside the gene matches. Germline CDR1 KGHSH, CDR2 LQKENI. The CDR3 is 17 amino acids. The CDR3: CASSPRLAGGSYNEQFF. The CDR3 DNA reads TGTGCCAGCTCACCCCGACTAGCGGGAGGCTCCTACAATGAGCAGTTCTTC.

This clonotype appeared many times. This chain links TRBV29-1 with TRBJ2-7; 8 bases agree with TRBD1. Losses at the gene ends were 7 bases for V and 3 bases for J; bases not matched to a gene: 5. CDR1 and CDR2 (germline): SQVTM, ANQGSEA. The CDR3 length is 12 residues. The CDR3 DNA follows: TGCAGCGCCCGGGACAGGATCTACGAGCAGTACTTC. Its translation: CSARDRIYEQYF.

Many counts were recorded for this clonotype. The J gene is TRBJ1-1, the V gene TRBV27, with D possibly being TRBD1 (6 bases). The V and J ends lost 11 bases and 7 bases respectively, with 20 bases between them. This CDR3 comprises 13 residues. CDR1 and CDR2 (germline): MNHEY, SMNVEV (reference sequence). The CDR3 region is CASLRWGASEAFF. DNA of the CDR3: TGTGCCTCCCTCCGGTGGGGGGCTAGTGAAGCTTTCTTT.

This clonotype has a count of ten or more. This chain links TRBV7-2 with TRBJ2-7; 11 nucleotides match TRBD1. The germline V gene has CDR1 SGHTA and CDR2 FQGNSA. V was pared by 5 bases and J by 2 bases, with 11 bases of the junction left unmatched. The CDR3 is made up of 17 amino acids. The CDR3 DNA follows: TGTGCCAGCAGCGCGGGACAGGGGGATGGCGGGGCCTACGAGCAGTACTTC. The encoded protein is CASSAGQGDGGAYEQYF.

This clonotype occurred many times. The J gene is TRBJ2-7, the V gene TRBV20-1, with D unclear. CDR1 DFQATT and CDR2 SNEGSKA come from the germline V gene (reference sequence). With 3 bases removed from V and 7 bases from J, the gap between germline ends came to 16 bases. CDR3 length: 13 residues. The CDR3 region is CSASPGRWGEQYF. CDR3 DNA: TGCAGTGCTAGCCCAGGTCGCTGGGGTGAGCAGTACTTC.

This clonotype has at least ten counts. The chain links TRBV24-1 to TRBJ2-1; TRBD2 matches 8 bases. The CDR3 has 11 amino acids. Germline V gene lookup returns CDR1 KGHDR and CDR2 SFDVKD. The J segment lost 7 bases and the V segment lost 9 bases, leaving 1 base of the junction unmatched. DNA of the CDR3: TGTGCCACCCGGGGGGGGAATGAGCAGTTCTTC. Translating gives CATRGGNEQFF.

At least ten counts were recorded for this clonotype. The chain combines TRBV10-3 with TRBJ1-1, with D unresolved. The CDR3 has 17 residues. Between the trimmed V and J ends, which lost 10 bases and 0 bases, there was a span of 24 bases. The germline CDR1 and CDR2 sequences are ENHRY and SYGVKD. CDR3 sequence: CATTSRRHVRMNTEAFF. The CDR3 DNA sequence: TGTGCCACCACGTCACGGCGGCACGTTCGGATGAACACTGAAGCTTTCTTT.

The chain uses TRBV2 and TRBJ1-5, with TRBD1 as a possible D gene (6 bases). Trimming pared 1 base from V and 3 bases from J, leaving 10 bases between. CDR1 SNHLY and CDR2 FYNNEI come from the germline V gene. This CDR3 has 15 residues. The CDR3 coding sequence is TGTGCCAGCAGTGAAGACACAGGGTCCAATCAGCCCCAGCATTTT. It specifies CASSEDTGSNQPQHF.

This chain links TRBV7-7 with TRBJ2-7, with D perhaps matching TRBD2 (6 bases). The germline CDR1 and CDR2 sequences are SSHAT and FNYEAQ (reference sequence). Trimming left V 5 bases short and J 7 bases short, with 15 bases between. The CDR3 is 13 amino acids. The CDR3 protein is CASSPGELREQYF. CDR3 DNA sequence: TGTGCCAGCAGCCCGGGGGAACTGAGGGAGCAGTACTTC.